Presented here are 9 T cell receptor beta chains from one specimen sequenced in a study of response to subunit inactivated influenza vaccine. TCRdb passed the RT-PCR reads through MiXCR, listing each CDR3 protein once. Among fewer than 600,000 distinct CDR3 sequences, less than 7.5% were seen once, and the ten largest hold 13%. Sequenced here: PBMCs from blood, sampled approximately 25 months after vaccination. Every receptor here comes from a man aged 50-75 years who received an inactivated influenza vaccine.

The table lists this clonotype with a few counts. This CDR3 reads CASRGDGETQYF. The CDR3 coding sequence is TGTGCCAGCAGGGGAGACGGAGAGACCCAGTACTTC. The rearrangement links TRBV6-1 to TRBJ2-5; perhaps TRBD2 as D (5 bases). V was pared by 6 bases and J by 4 bases, with 9 bases between. The germline V gene encodes CDR1 MNHNS and CDR2 SASEGT. The CDR3 is made up of 12 amino acids.

The sample holds a few counts of this clonotype. J is TRBJ1-2 and V is TRBV21-1; the tabulated D call, TRBD1, remains unverified against the DNA. TRBV21-1 constitutes a pseudogene. The CDR3 extends over 15 amino acids. The CDR3 reads CASSKENTGGYGYTF. The DNA for the CDR3 is TGTGCCAGCAGCAAAGAGAACACAGGAGGCTATGGCTACACCTTC.

The sample holds a few counts of this clonotype. The V gene is TRBV10-3, the J gene TRBJ2-1; D might be TRBD2 (5 bases). The CDR3 sequence is 15 residues long. The V gene's germline CDR1 is ENHRY and CDR2 SYGVKD. V gave up 4 bases and J gave up 2 bases, with 12 bases separating them. Here the CDR3 DNA reads TGTGCCATCAGTGTTGGGAGCTGGACCTACAATGAGCAGTTCTTC. Protein: CAISVGSWTYNEQFF.

V and J are TRBV28 and TRBJ2-7, with TRBD2 matching over 7 bases. There are 15 residues in the CDR3. V shed 4 bases and J 2 bases; nucleotides not matched to a gene: 8. Germline-derived CDR1 and CDR2 are MDHEN and SYDVKM. CDR3 nucleotide sequence: TGTGCCAGCAGTTCCCTAGCGGTTCTTACCTACGAGCAGTACTTC. It yields the protein CASSSLAVLTYEQYF. Filled out from reference TRBV28 and TRBJ2-7, the complete variable domain reads DVKVTQSSRYLVKRTGEKVFLECVQDMDHENMFWYRQDPGLGLRLIYFSYDVKMKEKGDIPEGYSVSREKKERFSLILESASTNQTSMYLCASSSLAVLTYEQYFGPGTRLTVT.

The chain employs TRBV28 and TRBJ1-2; D remains unclear. Germline V lookup: CDR1 MDHEN, CDR2 SYDVKM. Trimming took 5 bases from V and 4 from J, leaving 14 bases between them. This CDR3 spans 14 amino acids. This CDR3 reads CASSQGILGYGYTF. In DNA form, the CDR3 reads TGTGCCAGCAGTCAAGGAATCCTTGGCTATGGCTACACCTTC.

This clonotype was counted only a few times. The chain is built from TRBV7-3 and TRBJ2-3; 13 bases match TRBD2. The CDR3 consists of 15 residues. Trimming took 5 bases from V and 6 from J; bases not matched to a gene: 5. CDR1 and CDR2 (germline): SGHTA, FQGTGA. Here the CDR3 DNA reads TGTGCCAGCAGCATAGGACTAGCGGGAGTGGATACGCAGTATTTT. Translated, it gives CASSIGLAGVDTQYF.

In this sample, this clonotype turned up a few times. The V gene is TRBV12-3 or TRBV12-4, the J gene TRBJ2-7, with TRBD1 matching 7 bases. Unmatched junction bases numbered 8, after V lost 4 bases and J lost 2 bases. This CDR3 spans 15 amino acids. The CDR3 loop is CASSSRTGPTYEQYF. CDR3 in DNA: TGTGCCAGCAGTTCAAGGACAGGACCTACCTACGAGCAGTACTTC.

This clonotype was detected a few times. This chain joins TRBV18 and TRBJ1-5; D is unclear. The germline gives CDR1 KGHSH, CDR2 LQKENI. The CDR3 extends over 13 amino acids. V lost 2 bases, J lost 6 bases, and 8 bases lay in between. In nucleotides, the CDR3 is TGTGCCAGCTCACCAACCCAGAGTCAGCCCCAGCATTTT. This sequence encodes CASSPTQSQPQHF. The whole variable domain, remainder taken from reference TRBV18 and TRBJ1-5, is NAGVMQNPRHLVRRRGQEARLRCSPMKGHSHVYWYRQLPEEGLKFMVYLQKENIIDESGMPKERFSAEFPKEGPSILRIQQVVRGDSAAYFCASSPTQSQPQHFGDGTRLSIL.

In this sample, this clonotype turned up many times. DNA of the CDR3: TGTGCCAGCAGCCCCGACAGGGACCCCTACGAGCAGTACTTC. It yields the protein CASSPDRDPYEQYF. This chain joins TRBV9 and TRBJ2-7, with 7 bases that match TRBD1. Germline V gene data show CDR1 as SGDLS and CDR2 as YYNGEE. V dropped 4 bases and J dropped 2; count of bases not matched to a gene: 6. CDR3 length: 14 amino acids.